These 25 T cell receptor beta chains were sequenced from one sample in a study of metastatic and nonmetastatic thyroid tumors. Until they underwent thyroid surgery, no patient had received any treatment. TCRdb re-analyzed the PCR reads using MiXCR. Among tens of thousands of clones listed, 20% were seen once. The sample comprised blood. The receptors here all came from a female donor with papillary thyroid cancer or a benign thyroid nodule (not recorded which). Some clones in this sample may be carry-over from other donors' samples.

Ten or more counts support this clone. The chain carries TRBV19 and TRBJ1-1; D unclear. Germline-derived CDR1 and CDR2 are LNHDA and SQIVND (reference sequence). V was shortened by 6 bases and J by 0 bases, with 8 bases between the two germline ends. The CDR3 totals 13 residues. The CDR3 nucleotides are TGTGCCAGTAGGACACTTTTGAACACTGAAGCTTTCTTT. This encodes CASRTLLNTEAFF.

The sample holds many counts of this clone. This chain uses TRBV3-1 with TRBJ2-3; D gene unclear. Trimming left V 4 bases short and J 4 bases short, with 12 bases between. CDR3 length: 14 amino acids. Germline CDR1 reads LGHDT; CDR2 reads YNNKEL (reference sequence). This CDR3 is CASSPSSSADTQYF. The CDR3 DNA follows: TGTGCCAGCAGCCCCAGTTCATCTGCAGATACGCAGTATTTT.

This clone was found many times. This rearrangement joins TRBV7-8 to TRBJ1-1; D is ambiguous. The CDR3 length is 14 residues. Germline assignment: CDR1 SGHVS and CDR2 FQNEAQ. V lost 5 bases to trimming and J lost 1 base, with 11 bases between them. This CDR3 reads CASSVTRGNTEAFF. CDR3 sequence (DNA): TGTGCCAGCAGCGTCACCAGAGGGAACACTGAAGCTTTCTTT.

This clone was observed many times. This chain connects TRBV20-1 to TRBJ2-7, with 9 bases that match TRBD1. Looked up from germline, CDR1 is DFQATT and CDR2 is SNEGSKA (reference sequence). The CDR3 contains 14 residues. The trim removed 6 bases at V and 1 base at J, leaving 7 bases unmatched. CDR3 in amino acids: CSATKQGASYEQYF. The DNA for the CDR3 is TGCAGTGCCACCAAACAGGGGGCGTCCTACGAGCAGTACTTC.

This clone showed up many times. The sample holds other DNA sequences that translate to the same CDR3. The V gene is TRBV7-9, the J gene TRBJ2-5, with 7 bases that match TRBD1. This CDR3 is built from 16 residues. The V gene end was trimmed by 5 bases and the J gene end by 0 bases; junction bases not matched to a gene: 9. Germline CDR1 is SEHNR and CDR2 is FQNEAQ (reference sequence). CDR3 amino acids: CASSMPPGTDQETQYF. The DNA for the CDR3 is TGTGCCAGCAGCATGCCGCCCGGGACAGACCAAGAGACCCAGTACTTC.

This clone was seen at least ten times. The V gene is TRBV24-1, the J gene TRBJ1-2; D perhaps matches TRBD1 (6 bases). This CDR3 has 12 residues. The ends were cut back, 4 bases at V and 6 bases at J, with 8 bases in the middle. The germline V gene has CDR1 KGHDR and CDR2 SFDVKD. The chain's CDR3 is CATSEAGDGYTF. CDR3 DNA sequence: TGTGCCACCAGTGAGGCAGGGGATGGCTACACCTTC.

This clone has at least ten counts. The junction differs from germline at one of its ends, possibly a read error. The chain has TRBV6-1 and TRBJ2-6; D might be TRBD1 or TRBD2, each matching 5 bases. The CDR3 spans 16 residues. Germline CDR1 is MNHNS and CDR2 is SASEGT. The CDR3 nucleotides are TGTGCCAGCAGTGAAGGGGAGATCTCTGGGGCCAACGTCCAGACTTTC. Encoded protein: CASSEGEISGANVQTF.

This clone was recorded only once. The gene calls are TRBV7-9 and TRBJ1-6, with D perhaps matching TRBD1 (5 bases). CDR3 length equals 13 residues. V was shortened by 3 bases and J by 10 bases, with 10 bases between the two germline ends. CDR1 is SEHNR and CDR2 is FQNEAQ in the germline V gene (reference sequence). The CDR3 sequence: CASSFMGESPLHF. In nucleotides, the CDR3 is TGTGCCAGCAGCTTTATGGGGGAATCACCCCTCCACTTT.

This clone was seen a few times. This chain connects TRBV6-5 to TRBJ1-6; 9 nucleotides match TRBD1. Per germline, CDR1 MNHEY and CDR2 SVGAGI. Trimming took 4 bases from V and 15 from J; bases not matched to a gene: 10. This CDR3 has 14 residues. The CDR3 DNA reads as TGTGCCAGCAGTTTGGGACAGGGTGTCGTACACCTCCACTTT. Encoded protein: CASSLGQGVVHLHF.

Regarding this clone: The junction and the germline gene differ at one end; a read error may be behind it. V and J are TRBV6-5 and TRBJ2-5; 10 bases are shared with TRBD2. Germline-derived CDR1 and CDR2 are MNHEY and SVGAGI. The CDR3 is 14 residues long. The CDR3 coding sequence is TGTGCCAGCGGTACTAGCGGGGACCAAGATACCCAGTACTTC. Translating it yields CASGTSGDQDTQYF.

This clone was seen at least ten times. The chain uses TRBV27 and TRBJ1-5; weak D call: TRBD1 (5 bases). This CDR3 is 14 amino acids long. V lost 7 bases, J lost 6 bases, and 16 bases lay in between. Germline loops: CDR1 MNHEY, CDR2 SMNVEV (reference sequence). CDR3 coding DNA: TGTGCCAGCAAATTGGTTGGGGGAAGTCAGCCCCAGCATTTT. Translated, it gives CASKLVGGSQPQHF.

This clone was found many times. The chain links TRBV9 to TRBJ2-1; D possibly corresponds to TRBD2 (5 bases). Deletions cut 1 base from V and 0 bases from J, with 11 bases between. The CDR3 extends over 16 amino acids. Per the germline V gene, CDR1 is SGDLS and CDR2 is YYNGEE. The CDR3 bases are TGTGCCAGCAGCGTAACCTTGAGCGGCTCCTACAATGAGCAGTTCTTC. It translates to CASSVTLSGSYNEQFF.

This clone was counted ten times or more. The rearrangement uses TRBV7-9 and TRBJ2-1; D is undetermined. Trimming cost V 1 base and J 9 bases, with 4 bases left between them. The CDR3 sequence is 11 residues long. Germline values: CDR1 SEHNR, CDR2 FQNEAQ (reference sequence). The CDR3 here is CASSLGGEQFF. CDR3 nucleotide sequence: TGTGCCAGCAGCTTAGGAGGTGAGCAGTTCTTC.

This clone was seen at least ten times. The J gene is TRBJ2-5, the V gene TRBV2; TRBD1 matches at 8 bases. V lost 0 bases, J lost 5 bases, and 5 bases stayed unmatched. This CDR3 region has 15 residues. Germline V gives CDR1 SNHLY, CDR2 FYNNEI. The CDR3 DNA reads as TGTGCCAGCAGTGAAGCTCAGGGGGCGGGGGAGACCCAGTACTTC. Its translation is CASSEAQGAGETQYF.

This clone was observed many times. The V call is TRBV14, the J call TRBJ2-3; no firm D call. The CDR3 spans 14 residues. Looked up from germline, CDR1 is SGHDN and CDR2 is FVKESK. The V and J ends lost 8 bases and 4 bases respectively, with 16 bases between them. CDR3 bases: TGTGCCAGCGAACTCCGGGCGGCCCCAGATACGCAGTATTTT. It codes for CASELRAAPDTQYF. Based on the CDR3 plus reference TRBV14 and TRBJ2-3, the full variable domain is EAGVTQFPSHSVIEKGQTVTLRCDPISGHDNLYWYRRVMGKEIKFLLHFVKESKQDESGMPNNRFLAERTGGTYSTLKVQPAELEDSGVYFCASELRAAPDTQYFGPGTRLTVL.

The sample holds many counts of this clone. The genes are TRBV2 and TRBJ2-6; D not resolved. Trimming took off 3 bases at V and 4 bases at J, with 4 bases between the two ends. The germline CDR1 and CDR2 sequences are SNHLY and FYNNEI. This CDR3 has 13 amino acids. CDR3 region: CASSEGGANVLTF. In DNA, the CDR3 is TGTGCCAGCAGTGAGGGCGGGGCCAACGTCCTGACTTTC.

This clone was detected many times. In nucleotides, the CDR3 is TGTGCCAGCAGTTTATCGGTGGTAGGGCAGCCCCAGCATTTT. Amino acids: CASSLSVVGQPQHF. The J gene is TRBJ1-5, the V gene TRBV27; D uncertain. The CDR3 is 14 residues long. From germline, CDR1 is MNHEY and CDR2 SMNVEV (reference sequence). The V and J ends lost 0 bases and 7 bases respectively, with 10 bases between them.

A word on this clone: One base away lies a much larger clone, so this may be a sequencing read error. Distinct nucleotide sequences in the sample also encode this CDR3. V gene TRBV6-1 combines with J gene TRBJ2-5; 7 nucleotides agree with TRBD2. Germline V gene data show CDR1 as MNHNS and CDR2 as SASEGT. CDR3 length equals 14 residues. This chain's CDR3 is CASRRLADQETQYF. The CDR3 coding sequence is TGTGCAAGCAGACGTCTAGCGGACCAAGAGACCCAGTACTTC.

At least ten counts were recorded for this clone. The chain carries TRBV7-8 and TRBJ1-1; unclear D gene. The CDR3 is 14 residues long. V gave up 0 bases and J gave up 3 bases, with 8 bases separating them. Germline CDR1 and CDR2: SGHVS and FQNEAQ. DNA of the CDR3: TGTGCCAGCAGCTTAGCGCTCGGTCACACTGAAGCTTTCTTT. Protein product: CASSLALGHTEAFF.

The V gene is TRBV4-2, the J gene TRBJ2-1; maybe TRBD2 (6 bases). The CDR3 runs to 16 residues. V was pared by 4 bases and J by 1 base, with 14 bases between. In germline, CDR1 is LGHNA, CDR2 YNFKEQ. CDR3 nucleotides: TGTGCCAGCAGCCGGACTATCGGGCGTTCCTACAATGAGCAGTTCTTC. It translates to CASSRTIGRSYNEQFF.

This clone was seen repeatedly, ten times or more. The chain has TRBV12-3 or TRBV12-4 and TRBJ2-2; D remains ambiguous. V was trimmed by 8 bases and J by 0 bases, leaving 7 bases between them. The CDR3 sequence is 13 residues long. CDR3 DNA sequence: TGTGCCAGCTCGACATCGAACACCGGGGAGCTGTTTTTT. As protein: CASSTSNTGELFF.

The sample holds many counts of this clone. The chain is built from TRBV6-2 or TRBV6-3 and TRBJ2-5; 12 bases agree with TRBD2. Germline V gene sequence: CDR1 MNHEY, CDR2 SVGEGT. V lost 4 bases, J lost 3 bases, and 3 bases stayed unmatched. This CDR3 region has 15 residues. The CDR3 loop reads CASSSRTSGEETQYF. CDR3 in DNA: TGTGCCAGCAGTTCCCGGACTAGCGGGGAAGAGACCCAGTACTTC.

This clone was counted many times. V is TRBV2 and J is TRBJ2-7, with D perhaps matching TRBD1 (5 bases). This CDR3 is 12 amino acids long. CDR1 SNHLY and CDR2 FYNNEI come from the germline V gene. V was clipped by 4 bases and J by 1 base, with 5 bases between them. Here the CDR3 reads CASSGQSYEQYF. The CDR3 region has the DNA TGTGCCAGCAGTGGACAGTCCTACGAGCAGTACTTC.

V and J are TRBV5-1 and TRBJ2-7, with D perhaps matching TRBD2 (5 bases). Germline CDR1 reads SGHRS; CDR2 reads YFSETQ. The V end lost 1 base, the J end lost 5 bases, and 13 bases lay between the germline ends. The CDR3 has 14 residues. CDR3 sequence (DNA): TGCGCCAGCAGCTTGAAGGGAGTTTCCCACGAGCAGTACTTC. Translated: CASSLKGVSHEQYF.

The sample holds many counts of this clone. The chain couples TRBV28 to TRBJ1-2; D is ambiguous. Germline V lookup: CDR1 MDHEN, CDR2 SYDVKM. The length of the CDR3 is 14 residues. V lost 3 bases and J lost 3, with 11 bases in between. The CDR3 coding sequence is TGTGCCAGCAGTTTGCCCCCCGGGGACTATGGCTACACCTTC. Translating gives CASSLPPGDYGYTF.